The T cell receptor (beta chain) described here comes from a study of human T cells and chemical hapten exposure. Findings and caveats of the study: There was no change with DPC sensitization in TCRs above 1 in 1000 frequency.

This CDR3 has 18 residues. V lost 6 bases, J lost 4 bases, and 9 bases stayed unmatched. Per germline, CDR1 MNHEY and CDR2 SVGEGT. Comments on this clonotype: As yet, its antigen is unknown.

TCRdb passed the RACE reads through MiXCR, listing each CDR3 protein once. This sample yields tens of thousands of distinct CDR3 sequences, of which less than 8.5% are seen a single time; 1% to 1.5% belongs to the top ten. Time point described: pre-sensitization, week 0. Described treatment: therapeutic diphenylcyclopropenone sensitization with weekly scalp DPC. Here the sequenced sample was whole blood, taken in connection with sensitization to the hapten diphenylcyclopropenone (DPC). The origin of this receptor is a woman aged 45-59 years with alopecia areata. Some clones in this sample may be carry-over from other donors' samples. V is TRBV6-2 or TRBV6-3 and J is TRBJ2-2; 15 nucleotides align to TRBD2. CDR3 bases: TGTGCCAGCAGACCGCGGACTAGCGGGAGGGCGAGCACCGGGGAGCTGTTTTTT. Amino acid sequence: CASRPRTSGRASTGELFF.